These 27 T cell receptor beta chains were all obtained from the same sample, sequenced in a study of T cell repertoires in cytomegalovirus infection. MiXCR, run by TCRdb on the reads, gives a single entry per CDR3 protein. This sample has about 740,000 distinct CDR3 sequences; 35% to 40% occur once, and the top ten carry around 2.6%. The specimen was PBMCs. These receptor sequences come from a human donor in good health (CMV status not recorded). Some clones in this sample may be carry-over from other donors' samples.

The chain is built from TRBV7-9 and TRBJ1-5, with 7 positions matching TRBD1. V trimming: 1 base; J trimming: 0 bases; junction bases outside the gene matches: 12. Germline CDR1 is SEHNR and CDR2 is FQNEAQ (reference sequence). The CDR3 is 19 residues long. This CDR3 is CASSLGDLQGRDSNQPQHF. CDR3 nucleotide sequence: TGTGCCAGCAGCTTAGGCGACCTACAGGGGCGCGATAGCAATCAGCCCCAGCATTTT.

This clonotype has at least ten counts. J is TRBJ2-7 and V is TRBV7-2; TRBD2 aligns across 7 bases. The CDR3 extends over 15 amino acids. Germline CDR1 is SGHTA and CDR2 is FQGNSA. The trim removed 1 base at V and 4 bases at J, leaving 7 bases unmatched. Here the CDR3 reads CASSLETSFPYEQYF. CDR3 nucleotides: TGTGCCAGCAGCTTAGAGACTAGCTTTCCTTACGAGCAGTACTTC.

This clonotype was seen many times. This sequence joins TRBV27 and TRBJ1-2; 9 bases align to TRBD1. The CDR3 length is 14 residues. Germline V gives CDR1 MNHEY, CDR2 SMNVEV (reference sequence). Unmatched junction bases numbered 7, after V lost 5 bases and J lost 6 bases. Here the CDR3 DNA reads TGTGCCAGCAGTGCTAACAGGGGGCTCGATGGCTACACCTTC. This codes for CASSANRGLDGYTF.

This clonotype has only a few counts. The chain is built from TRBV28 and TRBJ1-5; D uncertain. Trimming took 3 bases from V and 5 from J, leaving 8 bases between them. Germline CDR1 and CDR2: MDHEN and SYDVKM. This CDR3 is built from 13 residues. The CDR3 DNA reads TGTGCCAGCAGTTTTCCCCTTCATCAGCCCCAGCATTTT. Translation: CASSFPLHQPQHF.

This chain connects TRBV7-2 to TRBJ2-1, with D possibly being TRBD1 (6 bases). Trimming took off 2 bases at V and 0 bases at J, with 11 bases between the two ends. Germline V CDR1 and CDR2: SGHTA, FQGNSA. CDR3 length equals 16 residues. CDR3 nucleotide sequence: TGTGCCAGCAGCTTACCCGACAGGCGCTCCTACAATGAGCAGTTCTTC. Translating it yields CASSLPDRRSYNEQFF. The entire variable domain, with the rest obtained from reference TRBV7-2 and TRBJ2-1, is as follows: GAGVSQSPSNKVTEKGKDVELRCDPISGHTALYWYRQSLGQGLEFLIYFQGNSAPDKSGLPSDRFSAERTGGSVSTLTIQRTQQEDSAVYLCASSLPDRRSYNEQFFGPGTRLTVL.

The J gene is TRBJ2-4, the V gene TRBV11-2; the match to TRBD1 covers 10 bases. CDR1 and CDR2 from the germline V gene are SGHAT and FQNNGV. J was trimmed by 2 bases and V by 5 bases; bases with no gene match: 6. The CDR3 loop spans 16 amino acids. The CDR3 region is CASSRRQGASKNIQYF. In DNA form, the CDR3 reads TGTGCCAGCAGCAGAAGACAGGGGGCTTCCAAAAACATTCAGTACTTC. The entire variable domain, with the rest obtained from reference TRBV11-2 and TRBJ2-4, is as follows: EAGVAQSPRYKIIEKRQSVAFWCNPISGHATLYWYQQILGQGPKLLIQFQNNGVVDDSQLPKDRFSAERLKGVDSTLKIQPAKLEDSAVYLCASSRRQGASKNIQYFGAGTRLSVL.

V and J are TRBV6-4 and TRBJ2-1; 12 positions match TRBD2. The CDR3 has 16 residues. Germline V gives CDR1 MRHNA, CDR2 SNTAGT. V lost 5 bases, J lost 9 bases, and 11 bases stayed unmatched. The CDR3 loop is CASSSWASGRAGEQFF. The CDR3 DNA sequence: TGTGCCAGCAGTTCCTGGGCTAGCGGGAGGGCCGGTGAGCAGTTCTTC.

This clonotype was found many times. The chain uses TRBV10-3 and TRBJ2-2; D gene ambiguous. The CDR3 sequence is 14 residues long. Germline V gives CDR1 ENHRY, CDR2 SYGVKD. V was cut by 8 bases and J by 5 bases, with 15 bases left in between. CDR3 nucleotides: TGTGCCATCCTCAAGGCCCGAGGAACCGGGGAGCTGTTTTTT. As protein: CAILKARGTGELFF.

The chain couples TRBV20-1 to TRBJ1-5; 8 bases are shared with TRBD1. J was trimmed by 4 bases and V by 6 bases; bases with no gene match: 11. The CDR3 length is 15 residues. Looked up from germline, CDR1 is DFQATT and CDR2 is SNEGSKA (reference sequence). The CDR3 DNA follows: TGCAGTGCCCGAGGACGGACAGGGCGGAATCAGCCCCAGCATTTT. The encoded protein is CSARGRTGRNQPQHF.

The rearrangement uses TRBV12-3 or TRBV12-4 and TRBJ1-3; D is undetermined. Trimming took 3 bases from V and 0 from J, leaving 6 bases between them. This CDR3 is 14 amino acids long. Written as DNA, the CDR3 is TGTGCCAGCAGTTTTTCCGTCTCTGGAAACACCATATATTTT. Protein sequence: CASSFSVSGNTIYF.

The CDR3 here is CASSRADRGYEQYF. The CDR3 coding sequence is TGTGCCAGCAGTCGGGCTGACAGGGGTTACGAGCAGTACTTC. V and J are TRBV28 and TRBJ2-7; 8 bases align to TRBD1. The ends lost 5 bases at V and 4 bases at J; junction bases unmatched: 7. Germline V gene data show CDR1 as MDHEN and CDR2 as SYDVKM. The CDR3 has 14 residues. Filled out from reference TRBV28 and TRBJ2-7, the complete variable domain reads DVKVTQSSRYLVKRTGEKVFLECVQDMDHENMFWYRQDPGLGLRLIYFSYDVKMKEKGDIPEGYSVSREKKERFSLILESASTNQTSMYLCASSRADRGYEQYFGPGTRLTVT.

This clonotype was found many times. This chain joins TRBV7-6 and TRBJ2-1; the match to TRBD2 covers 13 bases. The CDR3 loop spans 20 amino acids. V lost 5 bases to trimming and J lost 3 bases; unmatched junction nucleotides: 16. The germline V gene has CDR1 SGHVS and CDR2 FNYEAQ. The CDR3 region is CASSPTSGGPSPHLYNEQFF. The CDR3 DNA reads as TGTGCCAGCAGCCCGACTAGCGGGGGGCCTTCCCCCCACCTCTACAATGAGCAGTTCTTC.

In DNA form, the CDR3 reads TGTGCCAGCAGTTCCTCACTGGGACAGACCATCTACGAGCAGTACTTC. Residues: CASSSSLGQTIYEQYF. This sequence joins TRBV27 and TRBJ2-7; the match to TRBD1 covers 7 bases. The CDR3 extends over 16 amino acids. V was clipped by 4 bases and J by 3 bases; unmatched bases: 12. From germline, CDR1 is MNHEY and CDR2 SMNVEV (reference sequence).

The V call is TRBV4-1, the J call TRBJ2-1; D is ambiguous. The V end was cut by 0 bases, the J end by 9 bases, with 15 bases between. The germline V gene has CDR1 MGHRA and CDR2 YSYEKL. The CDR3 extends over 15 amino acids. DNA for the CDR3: TGCGCCAGCAGCCAAGAAGGAAAACGCGTTGGTGAGCAGTTCTTC. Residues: CASSQEGKRVGEQFF.

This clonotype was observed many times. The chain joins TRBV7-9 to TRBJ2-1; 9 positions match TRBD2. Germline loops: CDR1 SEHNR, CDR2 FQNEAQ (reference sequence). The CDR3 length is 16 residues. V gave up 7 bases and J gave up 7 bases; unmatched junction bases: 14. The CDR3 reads CASTNPARGGLNEQFF. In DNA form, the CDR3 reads TGTGCCAGCACCAATCCGGCGCGGGGGGGCCTGAATGAGCAGTTCTTC.

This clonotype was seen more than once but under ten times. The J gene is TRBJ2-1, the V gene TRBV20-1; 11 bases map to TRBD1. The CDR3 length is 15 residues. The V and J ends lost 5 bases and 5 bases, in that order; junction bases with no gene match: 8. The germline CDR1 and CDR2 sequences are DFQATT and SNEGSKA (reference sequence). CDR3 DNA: TGCAGTGCTCCCCTCTGGGGACAGGGGGACAATGAGCAGTTCTTC. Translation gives CSAPLWGQGDNEQFF.

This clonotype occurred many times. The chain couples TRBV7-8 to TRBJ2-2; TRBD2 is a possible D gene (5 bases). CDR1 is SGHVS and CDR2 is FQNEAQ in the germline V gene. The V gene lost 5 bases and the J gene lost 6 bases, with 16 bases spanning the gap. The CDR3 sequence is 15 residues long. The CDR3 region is CASSLRLAFAGELFF. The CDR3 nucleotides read TGTGCCAGCAGCCTCAGATTAGCGTTCGCCGGGGAGCTGTTTTTT.

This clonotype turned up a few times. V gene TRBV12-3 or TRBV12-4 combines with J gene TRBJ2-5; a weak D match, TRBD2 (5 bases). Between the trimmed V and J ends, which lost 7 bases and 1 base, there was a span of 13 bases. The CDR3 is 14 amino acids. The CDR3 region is CASKKIATQETQYF. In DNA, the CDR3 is TGTGCCAGCAAAAAGATAGCGACCCAAGAGACCCAGTACTTC.

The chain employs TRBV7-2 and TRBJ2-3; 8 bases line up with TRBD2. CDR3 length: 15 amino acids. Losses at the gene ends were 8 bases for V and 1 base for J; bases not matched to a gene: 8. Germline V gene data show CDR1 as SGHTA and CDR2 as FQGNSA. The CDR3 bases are TGTGCCAGCGGGAGCGGGAGTCGGGGCACAGATACGCAGTATTTT. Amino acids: CASGSGSRGTDTQYF. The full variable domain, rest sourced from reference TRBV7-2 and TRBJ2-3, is GAGVSQSPSNKVTEKGKDVELRCDPISGHTALYWYRQSLGQGLEFLIYFQGNSAPDKSGLPSDRFSAERTGGSVSTLTIQRTQQEDSAVYLCASGSGSRGTDTQYFGPGTRLTVL.

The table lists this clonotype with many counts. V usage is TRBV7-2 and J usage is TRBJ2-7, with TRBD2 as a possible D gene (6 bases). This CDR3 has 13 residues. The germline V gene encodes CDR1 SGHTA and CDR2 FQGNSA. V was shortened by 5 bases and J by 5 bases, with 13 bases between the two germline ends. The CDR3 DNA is TGTGCCAGCAGCGCGGAGGGCGGCCACGAGCAGTACTTC. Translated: CASSAEGGHEQYF.

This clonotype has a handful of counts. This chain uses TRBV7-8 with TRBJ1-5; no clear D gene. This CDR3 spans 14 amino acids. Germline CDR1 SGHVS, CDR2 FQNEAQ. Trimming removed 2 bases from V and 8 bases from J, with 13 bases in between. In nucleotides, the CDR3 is TGTGCCAGCAGCTTAACGACCCAAGCGGAGCCCCAGCATTTT. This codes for CASSLTTQAEPQHF.

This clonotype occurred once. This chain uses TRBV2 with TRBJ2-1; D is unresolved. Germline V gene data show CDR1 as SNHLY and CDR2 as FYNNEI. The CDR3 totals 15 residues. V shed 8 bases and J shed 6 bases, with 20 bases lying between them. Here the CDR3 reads CASGEVALPGNEQFF. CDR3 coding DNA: TGTGCCAGCGGAGAGGTGGCTCTCCCCGGCAATGAGCAGTTCTTC.

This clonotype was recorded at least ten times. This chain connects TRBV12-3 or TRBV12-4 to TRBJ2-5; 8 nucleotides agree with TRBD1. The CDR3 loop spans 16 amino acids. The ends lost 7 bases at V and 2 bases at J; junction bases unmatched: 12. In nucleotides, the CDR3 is TGTGCCAGCACCCCCACAGGGGGAGTCCAACAAGAGACCCAGTACTTC. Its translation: CASTPTGGVQQETQYF.

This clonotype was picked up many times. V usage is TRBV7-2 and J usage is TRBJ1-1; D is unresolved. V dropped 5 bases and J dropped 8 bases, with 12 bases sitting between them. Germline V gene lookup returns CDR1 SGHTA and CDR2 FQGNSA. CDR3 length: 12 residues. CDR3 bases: TGTGCCAGCAGCCCCTACAGTCAGGAAGCTTTCTTT. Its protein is CASSPYSQEAFF.

CDR3 sequence (DNA): TGTGCCAGCAGGTGGACCGGGCAGTACTTC. Translating it yields CASRWTGQYF. The chain carries TRBV2 and TRBJ2-5; D call uncertain. V lost 6 bases and J 11 bases, leaving 10 bases between the germline ends. Germline lookup yields CDR1 SNHLY and CDR2 FYNNEI. The CDR3 is 10 amino acids.

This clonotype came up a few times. The CDR3 region is CASSALGGGRNTEAFF. The DNA of the CDR3 is TGTGCCAGCAGTGCGCTTGGGGGGGGGCGGAACACTGAAGCTTTCTTT. V usage is TRBV6-1 and J usage is TRBJ1-1, with a tentative D call TRBD1 (6 bases). The germline gives CDR1 MNHNS, CDR2 SASEGT. V lost 4 bases, J lost 1 base, and 16 bases lay in between. This CDR3 contains 16 residues.

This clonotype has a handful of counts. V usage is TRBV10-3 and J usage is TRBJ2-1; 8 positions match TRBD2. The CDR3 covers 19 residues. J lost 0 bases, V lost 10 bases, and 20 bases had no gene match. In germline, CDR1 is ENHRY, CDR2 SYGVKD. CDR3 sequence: CATTLPHSGTSRSYNEQFF. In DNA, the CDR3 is TGTGCCACCACTTTGCCCCATAGCGGGACTTCCCGCTCCTACAATGAGCAGTTCTTC.